This T cell receptor (beta chain) stems from a study of CD4 and CD8 cells across lung adenocarcinoma regions. Donors had localized lung adenocarcinoma, a non-small cell lung cancer. The CDR3 contains 15 residues. V trimming: 3 bases; J trimming: 1 base; junction bases outside the gene matches: 1. Germline values: CDR1 ENHRY, CDR2 SYGVKD. This clonotype was found many times. Each CDR3 protein gets one entry after TCRdb re-called the PCR reads with MiXCR. The sample shows some 11,000 distinct CDR3 sequences, 50% to 65% of them seen only once. The sample taken for sequencing was CD4+ T cells from the center of a lung tumor. The gene calls are TRBV10-3 and TRBJ2-5; the match to TRBD1 covers 11 bases. The clonotype was recovered from a male donor with lung adenocarcinoma. The CD4 and CD8 labels of this study may be unreliable. For the CDR3, the DNA is TGTGCCATCAGTGATGGGACAGGGGGCCAAGAGACCCAGTACTTC. This codes for CAISDGTGGQETQYF.